This T cell receptor beta chain was retrieved from a study of blood T cell repertoires in COVID-19. Study background: Nucleic acid was either cDNA or gDNA, and it came from T cells, B-cell-depleted T cells, or PBMCs.

Sequencing was performed with immunoSEQ multiplex PCR; in TCRdb, only in-frame clones are kept and a portion is missing. The sample includes about 240,000 clones, roughly 90% of them seen just once. The TCR comes from a man in his sixties who had recovered from COVID-19. The material sequenced was peripheral blood.

The CDR3 protein is CASGSYTGVGYTF. DNA for the CDR3: TGTGCTAGTGGTTCTTACACAGGGGTTGGCTACACCTTC. The chain is built from TRBV12-5 and TRBJ1-2; 7 positions match TRBD1. Germline lookup yields CDR1 LGHNT and CDR2 FRNRAP. The V gene end was trimmed by 4 bases and the J gene end by 7 bases; junction bases not matched to a gene: 6. The CDR3 loop spans 13 amino acids.